The source of this TCR beta chain is a study of T cell changes during pregnancy in multiple sclerosis. The CDR3 totals 17 residues. J lost 5 bases, V lost 3 bases, and 15 bases had no gene match. CDR1 is KGHSH, CDR2 LQKENI, per germline. Some clones are missing from TCRdb's copy, which holds only in-frame ones; the method was immunoSEQ multiplex PCR. The table includes 79,000 or so clones, more than 80% detected once. The rearrangement links TRBV18 to TRBJ2-7; 8 positions match TRBD1. This sequence originates from a female donor with multiple sclerosis, enrolled in a pregnancy study. The sequenced sample was CD4+ T cells from peripheral blood mononuclear cells, obtained before pregnancy. The DNA of the CDR3 is TGTGCCAGCTCACCCCCAAGGACAGGGAGCTTTGGGGACGAGCAGTACTTC. Translating gives CASSPPRTGSFGDEQYF.